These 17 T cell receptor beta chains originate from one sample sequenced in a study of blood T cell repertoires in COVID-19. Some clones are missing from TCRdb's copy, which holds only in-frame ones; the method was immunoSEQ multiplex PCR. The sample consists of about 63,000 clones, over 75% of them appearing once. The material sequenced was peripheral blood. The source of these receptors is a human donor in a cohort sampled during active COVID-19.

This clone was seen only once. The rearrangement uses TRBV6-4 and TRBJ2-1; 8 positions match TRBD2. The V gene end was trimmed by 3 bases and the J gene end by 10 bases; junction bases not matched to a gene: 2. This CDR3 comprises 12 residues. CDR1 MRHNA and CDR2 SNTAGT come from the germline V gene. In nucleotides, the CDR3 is TGTGCCAGCAGTGAATTAGCGGGGGAGCAGTTCTTC. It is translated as CASSELAGEQFF.

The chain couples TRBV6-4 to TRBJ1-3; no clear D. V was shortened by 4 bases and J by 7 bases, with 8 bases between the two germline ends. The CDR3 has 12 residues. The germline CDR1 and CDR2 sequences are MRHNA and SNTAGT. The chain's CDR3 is CASSAGCNTIYF. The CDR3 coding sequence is TGTGCCAGCAGTGCCGGGTGCAACACCATATATTTT.

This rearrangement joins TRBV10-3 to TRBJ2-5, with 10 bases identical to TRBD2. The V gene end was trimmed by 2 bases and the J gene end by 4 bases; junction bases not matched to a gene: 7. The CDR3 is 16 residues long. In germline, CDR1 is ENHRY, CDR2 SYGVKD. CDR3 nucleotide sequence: TGTGCCATCAGTGAGCCCGGACTAGCGGATTCAGAGACCCAGTACTTC. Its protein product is CAISEPGLADSETQYF.

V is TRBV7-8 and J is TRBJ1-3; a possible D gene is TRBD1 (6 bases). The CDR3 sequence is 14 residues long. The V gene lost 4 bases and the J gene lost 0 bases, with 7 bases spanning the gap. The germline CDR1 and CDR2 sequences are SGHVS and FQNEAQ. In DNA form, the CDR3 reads TGTGCCAGCAGCTCAGGGGTCTCTGGAAACACCATATATTTT. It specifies CASSSGVSGNTIYF.

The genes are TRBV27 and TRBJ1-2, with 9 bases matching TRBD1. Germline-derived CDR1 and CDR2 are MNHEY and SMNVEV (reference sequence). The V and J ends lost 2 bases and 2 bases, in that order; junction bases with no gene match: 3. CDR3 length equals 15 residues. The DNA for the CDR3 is TGTGCCAGCAGTTTAGGACAGGGGATGAACTATGGCTACACCTTC. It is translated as CASSLGQGMNYGYTF.

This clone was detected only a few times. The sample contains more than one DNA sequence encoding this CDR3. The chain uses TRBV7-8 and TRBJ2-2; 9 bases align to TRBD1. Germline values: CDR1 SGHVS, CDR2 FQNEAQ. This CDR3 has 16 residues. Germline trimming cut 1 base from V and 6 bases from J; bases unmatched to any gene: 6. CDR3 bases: TGTGCCAGCAGCTTAGGACAGGGGGGGCGTGCCGGGGAGCTGTTTTTT. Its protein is CASSLGQGGRAGELFF.

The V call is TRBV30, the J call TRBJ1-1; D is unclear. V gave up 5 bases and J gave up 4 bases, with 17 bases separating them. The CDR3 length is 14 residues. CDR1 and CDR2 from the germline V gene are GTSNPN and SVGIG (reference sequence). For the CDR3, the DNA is TGTGCCTGGTACCACAGCGGGGTTTCCACTGAAGCTTTCTTT. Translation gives CAWYHSGVSTEAFF. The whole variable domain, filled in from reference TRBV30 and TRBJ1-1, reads SQTIHQWPATLVQPVGSPLSLECTVEGTSNPNLYWYRQAAGRGLQLLFYSVGIGQISSEVPQNLSASRPQDRQFILSSKKLLLSDSGFYLCAWYHSGVSTEAFFGQGTRLTVV.

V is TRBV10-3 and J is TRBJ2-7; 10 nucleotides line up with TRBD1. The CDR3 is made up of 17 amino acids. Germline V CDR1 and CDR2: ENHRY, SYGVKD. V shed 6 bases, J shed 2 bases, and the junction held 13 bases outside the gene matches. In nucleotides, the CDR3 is TGTGCCATCAGGCAGGTGGGGGTCGGGACAGGGGCCTACGAGCAGTACTTC. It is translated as CAIRQVGVGTGAYEQYF.

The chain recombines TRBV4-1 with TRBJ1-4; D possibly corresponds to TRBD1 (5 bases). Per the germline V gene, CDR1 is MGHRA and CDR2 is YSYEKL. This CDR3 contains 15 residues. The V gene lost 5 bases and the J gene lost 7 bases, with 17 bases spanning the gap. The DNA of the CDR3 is TGCGCCAGCAGCTGGAAGTGGGGGGACTCTGAAAAACTGTTTTTT. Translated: CASSWKWGDSEKLFF.

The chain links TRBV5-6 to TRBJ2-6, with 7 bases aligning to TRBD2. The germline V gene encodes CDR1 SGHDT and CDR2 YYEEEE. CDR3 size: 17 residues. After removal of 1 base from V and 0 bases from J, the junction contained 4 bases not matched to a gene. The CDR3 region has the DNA TGTGCCAGCAGCTTGAGGTCGGGGGGCTCTGGGGCCAACGTCCTGACTTTC. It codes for CASSLRSGGSGANVLTF.

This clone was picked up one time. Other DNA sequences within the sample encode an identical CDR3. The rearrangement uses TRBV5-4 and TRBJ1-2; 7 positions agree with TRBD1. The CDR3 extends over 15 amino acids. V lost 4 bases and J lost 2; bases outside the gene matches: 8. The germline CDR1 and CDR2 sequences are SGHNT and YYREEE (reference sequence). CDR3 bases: TGTGCCAGCAGCCCACAGCGGACAGGAAACTATGGCTACACCTTC. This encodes CASSPQRTGNYGYTF. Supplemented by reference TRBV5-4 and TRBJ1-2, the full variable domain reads ETGVTQSPTHLIKTRGQQVTLRCSSQSGHNTVSWYQQALGQGPQFIFQYYREEENGRGNFPPRFSGLQFPNYSSELNVNALELDDSALYLCASSPQRTGNYGYTFGSGTRLTVV.

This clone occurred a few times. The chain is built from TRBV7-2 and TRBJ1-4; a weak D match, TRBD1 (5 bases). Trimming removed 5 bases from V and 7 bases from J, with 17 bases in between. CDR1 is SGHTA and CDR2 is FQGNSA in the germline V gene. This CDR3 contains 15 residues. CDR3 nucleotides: TGTGCCAGCAGCCATCAAGCGCAGGGTGGTGAAAAACTGTTTTTT. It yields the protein CASSHQAQGGEKLFF.

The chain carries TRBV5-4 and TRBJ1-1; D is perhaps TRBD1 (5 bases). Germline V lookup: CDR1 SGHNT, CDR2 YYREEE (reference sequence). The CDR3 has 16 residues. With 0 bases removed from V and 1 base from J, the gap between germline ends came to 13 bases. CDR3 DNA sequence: TGTGCCAGCAGCTTGGCCGGGAGGGGTCCGAACACTGAAGCTTTCTTT. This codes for CASSLAGRGPNTEAFF.

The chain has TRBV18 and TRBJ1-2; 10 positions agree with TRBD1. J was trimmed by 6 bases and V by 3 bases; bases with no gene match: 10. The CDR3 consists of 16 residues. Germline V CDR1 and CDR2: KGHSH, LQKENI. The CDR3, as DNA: TGTGCCAGCTCACCGATTCGACAGGGGGCCACGGATGGCTACACCTTC. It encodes CASSPIRQGATDGYTF.

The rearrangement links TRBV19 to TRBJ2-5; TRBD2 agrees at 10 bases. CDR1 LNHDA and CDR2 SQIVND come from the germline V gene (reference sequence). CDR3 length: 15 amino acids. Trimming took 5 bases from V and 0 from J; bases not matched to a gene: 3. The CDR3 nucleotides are TGTGCCAGTAGTGATAGCGGGAGGTACCAAGAGACCCAGTACTTC. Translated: CASSDSGRYQETQYF.

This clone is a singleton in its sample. The CDR3, as DNA: TGTGCCACCTCACAGGGCCTCCAAGAGACCCAGTACTTC. Amino acids: CATSQGLQETQYF. The chain employs TRBV24-1 and TRBJ2-5; D possibly corresponds to TRBD1 (6 bases). The CDR3 covers 13 residues. Germline V gene sequence: CDR1 KGHDR, CDR2 SFDVKD. Trimming took off 9 bases at V and 1 base at J, with 11 bases between the two ends.

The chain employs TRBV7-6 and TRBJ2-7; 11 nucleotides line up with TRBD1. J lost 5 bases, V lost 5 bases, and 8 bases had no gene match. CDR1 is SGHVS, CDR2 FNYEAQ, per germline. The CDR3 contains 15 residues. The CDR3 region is CASSRGTGGSNEQYF. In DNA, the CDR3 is TGTGCCAGCAGCCGCGGGACAGGGGGGTCCAACGAGCAGTACTTC.